This TCR beta chain is drawn from a study of control samples from healthy donors and cancer patients. Measured with immunoSEQ multiplex PCR; TCRdb has only the in-frame clones, and not every one. The sample lists about 120,000 clones, more than 70% occurring once. Trimming took 0 bases from V and 4 from J, leaving 2 bases between them. Germline V gene lookup returns CDR1 DFQATT and CDR2 SNEGSKA (reference sequence). This CDR3 has 11 residues. The V gene is TRBV20-1, the J gene TRBJ2-3; D ambiguous. This TCR derives from a man in his fifties in good health. The sample taken for sequencing was blood. CDR3 sequence (DNA): TGCAGTGCTAGAGACCCAGATACGCAGTATTTT. This gives the protein CSARDPDTQYF.